These 4 T cell receptor beta chains came from one sample sequenced in a study of blood T cell repertoires in COVID-19. Some clones are missing from TCRdb's copy, which holds only in-frame ones; the method was immunoSEQ multiplex PCR. The data hold about 110,000 clones, with around 89% observed a single time. The material sequenced was peripheral blood. The receptors derive from a woman aged 45-65 years with acute or convalescent COVID-19.

The J gene is TRBJ2-3, the V gene TRBV19; 9 bases map to TRBD2. The V gene end was trimmed by 5 bases and the J gene end by 2 bases; junction bases not matched to a gene: 5. The CDR3 extends over 15 amino acids. In germline, CDR1 is LNHDA, CDR2 SQIVND (reference sequence). The CDR3 region is CASSPRTSVTDTQYF. CDR3 nucleotides: TGTGCCAGTAGTCCGAGGACTAGCGTCACAGATACGCAGTATTTT.

V is TRBV6-2 or TRBV6-3 and J is TRBJ1-5; D unclear. The CDR3 is 15 residues long. V was clipped by 0 bases and J by 4 bases, with 10 bases between them. Germline V gene sequence: CDR1 MNHEY, CDR2 SVGEGT. The CDR3 DNA reads as TGTGCCAGCAGTTACTCGCGGGCGACGAATCAGCCCCAGCATTTT. Its protein is CASSYSRATNQPQHF.

This chain uses TRBV11-3 with TRBJ2-2; TRBD2 agrees at 10 bases. The CDR3 has 15 amino acids. CDR1 and CDR2 from the germline V gene are SGHNT and YENEEA. J was trimmed by 6 bases and V by 1 base; bases with no gene match: 2. Here the CDR3 reads CASSLGAGGPGELFF. In DNA form, the CDR3 reads TGTGCCAGCAGCTTAGGAGCGGGAGGGCCCGGGGAGCTGTTTTTT. The variable domain in full, with the rest retrieved from reference TRBV11-3 and TRBJ2-2, is EAGVVQSPRYKIIEKKQPVAFWCNPISGHNTLYWYLQNLGQGPELLIRYENEEAVDDSQLPKDRFSAERLKGVDSTLKIQPAELGDSAVYLCASSLGAGGPGELFFGEGSRLTVL.

The gene calls are TRBV5-1 and TRBJ2-1, with 11 bases matching TRBD2. From germline, CDR1 is SGHRS and CDR2 YFSETQ. V trimming: 4 bases; J trimming: 11 bases; junction bases outside the gene matches: 8. The CDR3 spans 14 residues. Written as DNA, the CDR3 is TGCGCCAGCAGCCTACTAGCGGGAGATCAGAAGCAGTTCTTC. Translated, it gives CASSLLAGDQKQFF.